Described below is a single T cell receptor beta chain sequence and its context. Its target is not known. This entry comes from a study of OX40 agonist ivuxolimab in advanced cancers. Study summary: The patients received agonistic anti-OX40 (CD134) antibody ivuxolimab.

Study observations and caveats: Circulating CD4+ and CD8+ T cells showed clonal expansion by week 6 at 0.1 to 3.0 mg/kg.

The V gene's germline CDR1 is SGDLS and CDR2 YYNGEE. This CDR3 is built from 14 residues. J was trimmed by 2 bases and V by 3 bases; bases with no gene match: 2. Only in-frame clones appear in the TCRdb table, and some are missing; sequencing was by immunoSEQ multiplex PCR. Of roughly 60,000 clones listed, roughly 80% were seen once; the top ten hold 1.5% to 2%. The sequence was collected from an adult with an advanced solid tumor such as melanoma, head and neck, liver or kidney cancer. The chain joins TRBV9 to TRBJ2-1; 7 bases match TRBD2. The source material was CD4+ or CD8+ T cells sorted from blood, sampled in a trial of the OX40 agonist ivuxolimab. Here the CDR3 reads CASSASGAYNEQFF. The CDR3 DNA is TGTGCCAGCAGCGCGAGCGGGGCCTACAATGAGCAGTTCTTC.